This TCR beta chain was captured by sequencing in a study of shared clonotypes between healthy human individuals. The CDR3 spans 16 residues. Germline V gene sequence: CDR1 MDHEN, CDR2 SYDVKM. Deletions cut 5 bases from V and 1 base from J, with 16 bases between. Assay: immunoSEQ multiplex PCR; the TCRdb copy retains only in-frame clones and omits some. The data show approximately 400,000 clones, about 96% seen once. In the case of this clone: Antigen: not known.

Points from the study as a whole: Sampling used blood alone; tissue repertoires probably differ.

The rearrangement joins TRBV28 to TRBJ2-3; D might be TRBD2 (6 bases). The clonotype comes from a man aged 30 to 39 in good health. Material for sequencing was memory CD8+ T cells sorted from blood. Described subset: CD45RO+ cells pooled with CCR7-negative TemRA cells. The CDR3 DNA sequence: TGTGCCAGCAGTAGGACCTCGCGGGGAGGCACAGATACGCAGTATTTT. Translating gives CASSRTSRGGTDTQYF.